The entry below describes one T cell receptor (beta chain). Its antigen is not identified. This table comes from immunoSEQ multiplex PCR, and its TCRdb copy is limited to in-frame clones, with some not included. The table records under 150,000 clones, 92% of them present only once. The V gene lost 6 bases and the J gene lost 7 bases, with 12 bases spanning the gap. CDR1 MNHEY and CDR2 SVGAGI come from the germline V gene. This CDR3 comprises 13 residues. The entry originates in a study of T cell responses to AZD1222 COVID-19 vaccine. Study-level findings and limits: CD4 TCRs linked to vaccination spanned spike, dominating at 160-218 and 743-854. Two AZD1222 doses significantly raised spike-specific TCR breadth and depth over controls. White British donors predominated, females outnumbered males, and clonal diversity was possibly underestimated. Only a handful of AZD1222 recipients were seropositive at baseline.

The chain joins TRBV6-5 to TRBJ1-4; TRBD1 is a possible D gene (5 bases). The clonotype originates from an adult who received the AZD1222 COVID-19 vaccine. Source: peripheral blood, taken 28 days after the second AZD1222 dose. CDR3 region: CASRQVPREKLFF. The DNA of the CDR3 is TGTGCCAGCAGACAGGTCCCCCGTGAAAAACTGTTTTTT.